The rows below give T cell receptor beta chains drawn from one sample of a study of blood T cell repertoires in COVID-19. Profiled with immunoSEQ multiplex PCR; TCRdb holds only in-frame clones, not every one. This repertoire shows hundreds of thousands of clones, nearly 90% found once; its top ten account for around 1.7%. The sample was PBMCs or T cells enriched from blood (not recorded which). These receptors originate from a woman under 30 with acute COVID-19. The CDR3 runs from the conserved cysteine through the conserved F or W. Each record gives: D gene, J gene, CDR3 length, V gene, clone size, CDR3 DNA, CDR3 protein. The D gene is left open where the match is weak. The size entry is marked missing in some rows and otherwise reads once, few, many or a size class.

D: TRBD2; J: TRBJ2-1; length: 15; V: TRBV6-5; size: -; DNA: TGTGCCAGCAGCCGAGCGGGAAGCTCCTACAATGAGCAGTTCTTC; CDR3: CASSRAGSSYNEQFF
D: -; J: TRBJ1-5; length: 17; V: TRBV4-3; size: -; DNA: TGCGCCAGCAGCCAAGATCTGGTCACCGCCGGAGGCCAGCCCCAGCATTTT; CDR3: CASSQDLVTAGGQPQHF
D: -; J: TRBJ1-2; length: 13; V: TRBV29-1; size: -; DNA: TGCAGCGTTGTACACCCCGGGGTAGGGGGCTACACCTTC; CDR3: CSVVHPGVGGYTF
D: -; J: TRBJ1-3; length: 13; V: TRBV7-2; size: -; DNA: TGTGCCAGCAGCTCCTCCCTGGGAAACACCATATATTTT; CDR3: CASSSSLGNTIYF
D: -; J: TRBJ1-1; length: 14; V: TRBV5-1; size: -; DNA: TGCGCCAGCGGGGAGGGCGGCCAAAACACTGAAGCTTTCTTT; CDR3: CASGEGGQNTEAFF
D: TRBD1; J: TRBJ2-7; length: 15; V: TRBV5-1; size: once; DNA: TGCGCCAGCAGCTTGGCCTCAGGGGGATCCTACGAGCAGTACTTC; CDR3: CASSLASGGSYEQYF
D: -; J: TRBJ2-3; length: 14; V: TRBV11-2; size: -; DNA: TGTGCCAGCAGCCCCGGTAGTAGCACAGATACGCAGTATTTT; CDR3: CASSPGSSTDTQYF
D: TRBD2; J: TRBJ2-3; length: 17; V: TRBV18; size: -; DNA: TGTGCCAGCTCACCACAGGCGAAAGCGGGAGGGCCGAGTACGCAGTATTTT; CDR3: CASSPQAKAGGPSTQYF
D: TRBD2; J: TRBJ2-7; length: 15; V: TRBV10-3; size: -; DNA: TGTGCCATCAGTTTAGGTGGGAGGGGTTCCTACGAGCAGTACTTC; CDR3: CAISLGGRGSYEQYF
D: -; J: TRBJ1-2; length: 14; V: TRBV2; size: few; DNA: TGTGCCAGCAGTCAACAGGGTACCAACTATGGCTACACCTTC; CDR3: CASSQQGTNYGYTF
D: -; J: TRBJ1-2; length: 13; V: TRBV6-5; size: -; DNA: TGTGCCAGCAAGCTGATGAGAGTTGATGGCTACACCTTC; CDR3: CASKLMRVDGYTF
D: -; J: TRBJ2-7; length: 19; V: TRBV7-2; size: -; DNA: TGTGCCAGCAGCTTAGCGTATTTCCTTCAGGGCACGGGCTCCTACGAGCAGTACTTC; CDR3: CASSLAYFLQGTGSYEQYF
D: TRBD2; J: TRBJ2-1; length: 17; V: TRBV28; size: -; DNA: TGTGCCAGCAGTCAAGGGACTAGCGGGTTTTCTTTCCATGAGCAGTTCTTC; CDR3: CASSQGTSGFSFHEQFF
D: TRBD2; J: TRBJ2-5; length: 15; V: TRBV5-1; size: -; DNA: TGCGCCAGCAGCTTAGCTAGCGGGAGTTTGGAGACCCAGTACTTC; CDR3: CASSLASGSLETQYF
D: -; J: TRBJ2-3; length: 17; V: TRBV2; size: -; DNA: TGTGCCAGCAGTGATCCGAGACAGATCACCAACACAGATACGCAGTATTTT; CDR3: CASSDPRQITNTDTQYF
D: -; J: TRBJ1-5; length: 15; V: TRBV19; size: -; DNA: TGTGCCAGTAAATCCAGTGGGCGTAGCAATCAGCCCCAGCATTTT; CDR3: CASKSSGRSNQPQHF
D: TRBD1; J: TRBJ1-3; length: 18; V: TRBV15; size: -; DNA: TGTGCCACCACCGTACGACAGGGGGCCCTCGTCTCTGGAAACACCATATATTTT; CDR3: CATTVRQGALVSGNTIYF
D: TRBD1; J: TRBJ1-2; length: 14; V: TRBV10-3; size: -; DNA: TGTGCCATCAGTGCTCTGAAGGGGGCGGATGGCTACACCTTC; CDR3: CAISALKGADGYTF
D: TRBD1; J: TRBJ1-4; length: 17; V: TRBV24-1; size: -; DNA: TGTGCCACCAGTGATCGGCCACGGACAGGGTATCGTGAAAAACTGTTTTTT; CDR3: CATSDRPRTGYREKLFF
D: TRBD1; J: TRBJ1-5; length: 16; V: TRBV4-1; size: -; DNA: TGCGCCAGCAGCCAAAGGGACAGGGACATGGATCAGCCCCAGCATTTT; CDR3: CASSQRDRDMDQPQHF
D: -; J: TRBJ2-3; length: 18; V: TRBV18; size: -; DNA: TGTGCCAGCTCCAGGCAGAGGGAGGCGTCGCCAAGCACAGATACGCAGTATTTT; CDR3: CASSRQREASPSTDTQYF
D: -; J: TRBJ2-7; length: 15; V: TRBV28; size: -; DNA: TGTGCCAGCAGTTTATACGGAGCGACCTCCTACGAGCAGTACTTC; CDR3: CASSLYGATSYEQYF
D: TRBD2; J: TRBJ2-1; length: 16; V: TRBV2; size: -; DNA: TGTGCCAGCAGTGAAGGGACTAGCGGGAGTCTCAATGAGCAGTTCTTC; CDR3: CASSEGTSGSLNEQFF
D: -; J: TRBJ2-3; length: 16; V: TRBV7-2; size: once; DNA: TGTGCCAGCAGCCCGTACAGCGGGTCCTCCACAGATACGCAGTATTTT; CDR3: CASSPYSGSSTDTQYF
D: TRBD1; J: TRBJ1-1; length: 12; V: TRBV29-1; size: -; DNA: TGCAGCGTCGGGGGACAGGCGCTCGAAGCTTTCTTT; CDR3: CSVGGQALEAFF
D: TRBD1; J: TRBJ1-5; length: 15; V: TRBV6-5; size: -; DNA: TGTGCCACCTATGGGTCTGGACAGGGGACACAGCCCCAGCATTTT; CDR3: CATYGSGQGTQPQHF
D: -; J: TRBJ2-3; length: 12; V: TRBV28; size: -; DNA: TGTGCCAGCAGTTCAGGGTCAGATACGCAGTATTTT; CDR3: CASSSGSDTQYF
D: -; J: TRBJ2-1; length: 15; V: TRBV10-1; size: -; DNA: TGCGCCAGCAGTGAGGCTAGCCGCTCCTACAATGAGCAGTTCTTC; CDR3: CASSEASRSYNEQFF
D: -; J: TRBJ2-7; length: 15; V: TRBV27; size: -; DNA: TGTGCCAGCAGCAAAAAGCCAGACTTGGACTACGAGCAGTACTTC; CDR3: CASSKKPDLDYEQYF